This TCR beta chain appears in the sequencing data of a study of post-analysis software for immune sequencing data. Study-wide background: There were relapsing-remitting, secondary progressive and progressive-relapsing multiple sclerosis among the disease courses included. Findings of the study overall: Compared with controls, patients had more of about 5 TRBV segments, including TRBV5-6, TRBV5-1 and TRBV20-1.

There are a few counts of this clonotype. Its antigen is not known. Prepared TCR beta cDNA libraries contained unique molecular identifiers. Each CDR3 protein is one row after TCRdb ran MiXCR on the PCR reads. The sample lists over 700,000 distinct CDR3 sequences, less than 35% occurring once. Per the germline V gene, CDR1 is SGHRS and CDR2 is YFSETQ. The CDR3 length is 15 residues. Trimming took 3 bases from V and 0 from J, leaving 10 bases between them. This receptor was identified in a girl between 5 and 17 years old with multiple sclerosis. The specimen was blood. This rearrangement joins TRBV5-1 to TRBJ1-5; D may be TRBD1 (6 bases). Here the CDR3 reads CASSSDSYSNQPQHF. CDR3 coding DNA: TGCGCCAGCAGCTCGGACAGTTATAGCAATCAGCCCCAGCATTTT.